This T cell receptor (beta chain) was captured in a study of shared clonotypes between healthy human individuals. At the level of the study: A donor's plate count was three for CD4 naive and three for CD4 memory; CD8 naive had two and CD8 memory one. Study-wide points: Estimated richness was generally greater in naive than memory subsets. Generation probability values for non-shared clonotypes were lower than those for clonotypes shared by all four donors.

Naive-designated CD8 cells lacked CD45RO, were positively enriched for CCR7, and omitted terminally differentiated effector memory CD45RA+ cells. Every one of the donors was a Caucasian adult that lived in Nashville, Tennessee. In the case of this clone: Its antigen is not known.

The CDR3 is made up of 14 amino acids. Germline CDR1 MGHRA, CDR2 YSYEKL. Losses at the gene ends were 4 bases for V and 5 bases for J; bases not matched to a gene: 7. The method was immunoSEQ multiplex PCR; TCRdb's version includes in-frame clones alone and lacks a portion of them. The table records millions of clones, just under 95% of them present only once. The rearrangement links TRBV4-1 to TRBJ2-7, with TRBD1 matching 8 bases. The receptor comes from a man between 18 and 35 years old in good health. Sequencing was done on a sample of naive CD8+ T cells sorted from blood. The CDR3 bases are TGCGCCAGCAGCCCAAGACAGGGGTGGGACGAGCAGTACTTC. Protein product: CASSPRQGWDEQYF.